The 28 T cell receptor beta chains listed next were all sequenced from one sample in a study of a mutant IDH1 vaccine in newly diagnosed glioma. Profiling relied on immunoSEQ multiplex PCR, and the TCRdb table lists in-frame clones only, not all of them. The sample carries tens of thousands of clones, 84% recorded once. As to time point: week 23, last vaccination. Topical imiquimod accompanied each vaccine dose, which consisted of 300 ug of mutant IDH1 20-mer peptide. Their antigens remain unidentified. This sample comprised PBMCs, obtained from a glioma patient whose treatment included an IDH1 peptide vaccine. Receptors originate from a man between 18 and 35 years old with glioma.

This sequence joins TRBV2 and TRBJ1-2, with 9 nucleotides matching TRBD1. This CDR3 comprises 15 residues. Germline V gene lookup returns CDR1 SNHLY and CDR2 FYNNEI. Trimming removed 0 bases from V and 3 bases from J; junction bases left unmatched: 2. CDR3 region: CASSEAGQGHYGYTF. CDR3 DNA: TGTGCCAGCAGTGAAGCGGGACAGGGTCACTATGGCTACACCTTC. Drawing the rest from reference TRBV2 and TRBJ1-2, the complete variable domain is EPEVTQTPSHQVTQMGQEVILRCVPISNHLYFYWYRQILGQKVEFLVSFYNNEISEKSEIFDDQFSVERPDGSNFTLKIRSTKLEDSAMYFCASSEAGQGHYGYTFGSGTRLTVV.

The gene calls are TRBV7-8 and TRBJ2-7, with unresolved D. The germline V and J ends were trimmed by 2 bases and 5 bases, with 10 bases remaining between them. The CDR3 runs to 13 residues. Per germline, CDR1 SGHVS and CDR2 FQNEAQ. CDR3 protein: CASSLYRTHEQYF. The CDR3 DNA follows: TGTGCCAGCAGCTTATACAGAACCCACGAGCAGTACTTC.

The genes are TRBV18 and TRBJ2-2; 7 positions agree with TRBD2. J lost 2 bases, V lost 0 bases, and 9 bases had no gene match. There are 18 residues in the CDR3. CDR1 is KGHSH, CDR2 LQKENI, per germline. CDR3 sequence: CASSPPTYPSGNTGELFF. The CDR3 nucleotides read TGTGCCAGCTCACCACCTACCTACCCTAGCGGTAACACCGGGGAGCTGTTTTTT.

The chain has TRBV14 and TRBJ1-2; 7 bases are a match to TRBD1. In germline, CDR1 is SGHDN, CDR2 FVKESK. V was clipped by 1 base and J by 4 bases; unmatched bases: 6. The CDR3 is made up of 15 amino acids. In DNA, the CDR3 is TGTGCCAGCAGCCAAGGCCGAGGGGGCGGCTATGGCTACACCTTC. It specifies CASSQGRGGGYGYTF. The variable domain in full, completed from reference TRBV14 and TRBJ1-2, reads EAGVTQFPSHSVIEKGQTVTLRCDPISGHDNLYWYRRVMGKEIKFLLHFVKESKQDESGMPNNRFLAERTGGTYSTLKVQPAELEDSGVYFCASSQGRGGGYGYTFGSGTRLTVV.

The genes are TRBV6-6 and TRBJ2-3; D might be TRBD2 (6 bases). Trimming left V 5 bases short and J 3 bases short, with 12 bases between. The germline V gene encodes CDR1 MNHNY and CDR2 SVGAGI (reference sequence). The length of the CDR3 is 14 residues. The chain's CDR3 is CASSAGTGTDTQYF. DNA of the CDR3: TGTGCCAGCAGTGCCGGGACTGGGACAGATACGCAGTATTTT.

The chain has TRBV28 and TRBJ1-2; TRBD1 might be the D (6 bases). CDR3 size: 15 residues. The V end lost 2 bases, the J end lost 4 bases, and 14 bases lay between the germline ends. Germline V gene sequence: CDR1 MDHEN, CDR2 SYDVKM. The CDR3 DNA is TGTGCCAGCAGTTTACTTCCGGGGGCCTTCTATGGCTACACCTTC. It is translated as CASSLLPGAFYGYTF.

V is TRBV10-3 and J is TRBJ2-7, with a possible D match to TRBD1 (6 bases). CDR3 length: 14 amino acids. The V end was cut by 4 bases, the J end by 5 bases, with 15 bases between. CDR1 ENHRY and CDR2 SYGVKD come from the germline V gene. The CDR3 loop is CAISADARGNEQYF. The CDR3 coding sequence is TGTGCCATCAGTGCCGACGCAAGGGGGAACGAGCAGTACTTC.

The chain carries TRBV5-1 and TRBJ1-2, with 9 bases matching TRBD1. The V segment lost 0 bases and the J segment 5 bases; nucleotides outside the gene matches: 2. Per the germline V gene, CDR1 is SGHRS and CDR2 is YFSETQ. This CDR3 is 14 amino acids long. CDR3: CASSLGDRGYGYTF. The CDR3 region has the DNA TGCGCCAGCAGCTTGGGAGACAGGGGGTATGGCTACACCTTC. Combining the CDR3 with reference TRBV5-1 and TRBJ1-2 gives the whole variable domain KAGVTQTPRYLIKTRGQQVTLSCSPISGHRSVSWYQQTPGQGLQFLFEYFSETQRNKGNFPGRFSGRQFSNSRSEMNVSTLELGDSALYLCASSLGDRGYGYTFGSGTRLTVV.

The chain joins TRBV18 to TRBJ2-2; TRBD1 agrees at 8 bases. Trimming took 3 bases from V and 0 from J; bases not matched to a gene: 3. The CDR3 covers 16 residues. CDR1 KGHSH and CDR2 LQKENI come from the germline V gene. Here the CDR3 reads CASSPNRGANTGELFF. In DNA form, the CDR3 reads TGTGCCAGCTCACCTAACAGGGGGGCGAACACCGGGGAGCTGTTTTTT.

The chain is built from TRBV27 and TRBJ2-6; D remains ambiguous. With 1 base removed from V and 2 bases from J, the gap between germline ends came to 6 bases. This CDR3 is 15 amino acids long. CDR1 is MNHEY, CDR2 SMNVEV, per germline (reference sequence). In DNA, the CDR3 is TGTGCCAGCAGTTTATACCGGGCTGGGGCCAACGTCCTGACTTTC. It codes for CASSLYRAGANVLTF. Filled out from reference TRBV27 and TRBJ2-6, the complete variable domain reads EAQVTQNPRYLITVTGKKLTVTCSQNMNHEYMSWYRQDPGLGLRQIYYSMNVEVTDKGDVPEGYKVSRKEKRNFPLILESPSPNQTSLYFCASSLYRAGANVLTFGAGSRLTVL.

V is TRBV9 and J is TRBJ2-1; 7 bases agree with TRBD2. The CDR3 is 18 residues long. The germline CDR1 and CDR2 sequences are SGDLS and YYNGEE. With V trimmed by 0 bases and J by 0 bases, 9 bases remained unmatched. DNA of the CDR3: TGTGCCAGCAGCGTAGACCCTCATGGCGGGAGCTCCTACAATGAGCAGTTCTTC. This gives the protein CASSVDPHGGSSYNEQFF.

This clone was seen just once. This chain joins TRBV19 and TRBJ1-5, with D hard to call. There are 14 residues in the CDR3. The V gene's germline CDR1 is LNHDA and CDR2 SQIVND (reference sequence). Trimming left V 6 bases short and J 2 bases short, with 11 bases between. CDR3 DNA sequence: TGTGCCAGTAGACGGGGTGGAGGCAATCAGCCCCAGCATTTT. Its protein is CASRRGGGNQPQHF.

Details on this clone: A read error may account for a junction end that differs from germline. The V and J genes are TRBV6-5 and TRBJ1-2; D might be TRBD1 (5 bases). The germline V gene encodes CDR1 MNHEY and CDR2 SVGAGI. This CDR3 is built from 15 residues. The DNA of the CDR3 is TGTGCCAGCAGCTACTCGAAGCGGGACAACTATGGCTACACCTTC. Translation gives CASSYSKRDNYGYTF.

This chain links TRBV10-3 with TRBJ1-4, with D possibly being TRBD1 (5 bases). Per the germline V gene, CDR1 is ENHRY and CDR2 is SYGVKD. V shed 3 bases and J shed 4 bases, with 6 bases lying between them. This CDR3 is 13 amino acids long. CDR3 amino acids: CAISDGGNEKLFF. CDR3 nucleotide sequence: TGTGCCATCAGTGACGGGGGTAATGAAAAACTGTTTTTT.

J is TRBJ1-4 and V is TRBV5-5, with 9 nucleotides matching TRBD1. CDR3 length: 14 amino acids. The ends lost 3 bases at V and 8 bases at J; junction bases unmatched: 5. The V gene's germline CDR1 is SGHKS and CDR2 YYEKEE (reference sequence). For the CDR3, the DNA is TGTGCCAGCAGCTCCGGGACAGGGACAGAAAAACTGTTTTTT. It translates to CASSSGTGTEKLFF.

The chain is built from TRBV5-1 and TRBJ2-3, with D possibly called TRBD1 or TRBD2 (5 bases each). Germline lookup yields CDR1 SGHRS and CDR2 YFSETQ. The CDR3 extends over 14 amino acids. Trimming took off 4 bases at V and 9 bases at J, with 18 bases between the two ends. CDR3 sequence reads: CASSQGRTQETQYF. CDR3 nucleotide sequence: TGCGCCAGCAGCCAGGGACGGACCCAAGAGACGCAGTATTTT.

The CDR3 DNA reads as TGTGCCAGTAGTATTGGAGGAACTGGAAACACCATATATTTT. Its translation is CASSIGGTGNTIYF. The V call is TRBV19, the J call TRBJ1-3; no firm D call. V lost 3 bases and J lost 2, with 8 bases in between. The CDR3 has 14 amino acids. Per germline, CDR1 LNHDA and CDR2 SQIVND (reference sequence).

The chain combines TRBV9 with TRBJ2-1, with 10 bases fitting TRBD1. Germline assignment: CDR1 SGDLS and CDR2 YYNGEE. The J segment lost 4 bases and the V segment lost 2 bases, leaving 3 bases of the junction unmatched. This CDR3 spans 15 amino acids. The CDR3 reads CASSVGTGAYNEQFF. The CDR3 DNA sequence: TGTGCCAGCAGCGTCGGGACAGGGGCGTACAATGAGCAGTTCTTC.

The gene calls are TRBV7-3 and TRBJ1-1; 9 positions agree with TRBD1. V gave up 0 bases and J gave up 4 bases; unmatched junction bases: 3. Germline values: CDR1 SGHTA, CDR2 FQGTGA. The length of the CDR3 is 15 residues. Here the CDR3 reads CASSLTGQGTTEAFF. The CDR3 nucleotides are TGTGCCAGCAGCTTAACCGGACAGGGGACCACTGAAGCTTTCTTT.

The chain combines TRBV30 with TRBJ1-1; D is unresolved. The CDR3 runs 11 residues. V was pared by 0 bases and J by 8 bases, with 7 bases between. CDR1 is GTSNPN, CDR2 SVGIG, per germline (reference sequence). The CDR3 nucleotides read TGTGCCTGGAGTGTGGGTGGGGAAGCTTTCTTT. It codes for CAWSVGGEAFF.

The chain recombines TRBV4-2 with TRBJ1-5; D is ambiguous. In germline, CDR1 is LGHNA, CDR2 YNFKEQ. The germline V and J ends were trimmed by 1 base and 0 bases, with 7 bases remaining between them. The CDR3 is 15 residues long. The CDR3 sequence: CASSQARNSNQPQHF. In nucleotides, the CDR3 is TGTGCCAGCAGCCAAGCAAGGAATAGCAATCAGCCCCAGCATTTT.

The V and J genes are TRBV6-6 and TRBJ2-7; possible D gene TRBD1, 5 bases. The ends were cut back, 5 bases at V and 0 bases at J, with 11 bases in the middle. The CDR3 contains 14 residues. Germline loops: CDR1 MNHNY, CDR2 SVGAGI (reference sequence). The CDR3 bases are TGTGCCAGCAGTGACAGCGTGGGCTCCTACGAGCAGTACTTC. Its protein is CASSDSVGSYEQYF.

The chain couples TRBV4-3 to TRBJ2-7, with 7 positions matching TRBD1. With 0 bases clipped from V and 3 bases from J, the junction kept 5 bases outside the gene matches. The CDR3 sequence is 15 residues long. Germline V CDR1 and CDR2: LGHNA, YSLEER. The CDR3 is CASSQERQGDYEQYF. CDR3 DNA: TGCGCCAGCAGCCAAGAGAGGCAGGGGGACTACGAGCAGTACTTC.

The J gene is TRBJ1-2, the V gene TRBV10-2, with D maybe TRBD1 (5 bases). The CDR3 has 14 amino acids. The germline gives CDR1 WSHSY, CDR2 SAAADI. Trimming took 7 bases from V and 7 from J, leaving 19 bases between them. CDR3 DNA: TGCGCCAGCATCGGCGGCGGAGGGGTTCGTGGCTACACCTTC. As protein: CASIGGGGVRGYTF.

V gene TRBV16 combines with J gene TRBJ1-2; D perhaps matches TRBD1 (5 bases). Trimming took 0 bases from V and 4 from J, leaving 15 bases between them. CDR1 is KGHSY and CDR2 is FQNENV in the germline V gene. The length of the CDR3 is 16 residues. DNA for the CDR3: TGTGCCAGCAGCCAATCTTGGGGGATTTGGGGCTATGGCTACACCTTC. Encoded protein: CASSQSWGIWGYGYTF.

This chain uses TRBV18 with TRBJ1-1; 8 positions match TRBD1. The CDR3 sequence is 13 residues long. Germline CDR1 is KGHSH and CDR2 is LQKENI. The J segment lost 11 bases and the V segment lost 6 bases, leaving 11 bases of the junction unmatched. CDR3 in amino acids: CASSPGQGEKAFF. Written as DNA, the CDR3 is TGTGCCAGCTCCCCAGGACAGGGTGAAAAGGCTTTCTTT. Together with reference TRBV18 and TRBJ1-1, the CDR3 gives the full variable domain: NAGVMQNPRHLVRRRGQEARLRCSPMKGHSHVYWYRQLPEEGLKFMVYLQKENIIDESGMPKERFSAEFPKEGPSILRIQQVVRGDSAAYFCASSPGQGEKAFFGQGTRLTVV.

This clone was picked up a small number of times. This chain uses TRBV7-6 with TRBJ1-1; the D gene is possibly TRBD1 (5 bases). Trimming removed 5 bases at V and 4 bases at J, with 14 bases between. Germline-derived CDR1 and CDR2 are SGHVS and FNYEAQ. The CDR3 sequence is 14 residues long. In DNA form, the CDR3 reads TGTGCCAGCAGCCCCCGGGGCGGACTCACTGAAGCTTTCTTT. Its protein is CASSPRGGLTEAFF.

The chain links TRBV6-5 to TRBJ1-1; TRBD1 aligns across 9 bases. Germline trimming cut 4 bases from V and 4 bases from J; bases unmatched to any gene: 4. The CDR3 totals 14 residues. Per germline, CDR1 MNHEY and CDR2 SVGAGI. The CDR3 DNA reads TGTGCCAGCAGTTCCACAGGGGGCCCCACTGAAGCTTTCTTT. Its translation is CASSSTGGPTEAFF.